The 2 T cell receptor beta chains reported below all come from one sample, sequenced in a study of tumor-infiltrating lymphocytes in localized non-small cell lung cancer. Here immunoSEQ multiplex PCR was the method, and the copy in TCRdb shows in-frame clones only, minus some. The profile shows 24,000 or so clones, approximately 70% of them singletons. Sequencing was performed on lung tumor tissue. These receptors originate from a human donor with non-small cell lung cancer.

V usage is TRBV5-1 and J usage is TRBJ2-3; D remains unclear. Germline V gene data show CDR1 as SGHRS and CDR2 as YFSETQ. This CDR3 is built from 17 residues. Trimming removed 3 bases at V and 0 bases at J, with 17 bases between. CDR3 DNA: TGCGCCAGCAGCTCGGTCCGGACGGCTACTAGCACAGATACGCAGTATTTT. It translates to CASSSVRTATSTDTQYF.

Only one count was recorded for this clone. The chain uses TRBV5-1 and TRBJ2-3, with a weak D call TRBD2 (5 bases). The CDR3 loop spans 15 amino acids. CDR1 is SGHRS and CDR2 is YFSETQ in the germline V gene. Deletions cut 0 bases from V and 2 bases from J, with 10 bases between. The CDR3 sequence: CASSLATGFTDTQYF. Here the CDR3 DNA reads TGCGCCAGCAGCTTGGCGACGGGGTTCACAGATACGCAGTATTTT.